This TCR beta chain is drawn from a study of T-cell reconstitution after alpha-beta-depleted transplantation in children. For TCRbeta, the library was prepared with unique molecular identifiers. TCRdb fed the PCR reads into MiXCR, producing one record per CDR3 protein. The sample shows roughly 500,000 distinct CDR3 sequences, roughly a tenth of them seen only once. Whole-study findings and limits: Newly produced T cells mostly accounted for T-cell counts and diversity one year post-transplant. The high TCRbeta diversity at day 60 in some patients came from surviving recipient T cells and thymic progenitors. About two months after transplant, alpha-beta T cells reportedly came from several hundred expanded graft clones.

Germline CDR1 and CDR2: KGHSH and LQKENI. V lost 6 bases to trimming and J lost 3 bases, with 9 bases between them. The CDR3 loop spans 12 amino acids. This clonotype was counted many times. Its antigen is undetermined. The V call is TRBV18, the J call TRBJ2-7; D unresolved. The specimen was PBMCs, collected before TCRalphabeta/CD19-depleted stem cell transplant. The sequence came from a child aged 2 to 10 with inherited bone marrow failure, due to receive a stem cell transplant. As DNA, the CDR3 is TGTGCCAGCTCGTCCCAAGACTACGAGCAGTACTTC. Its translation: CASSSQDYEQYF. Full variable domain (missing parts from reference TRBV18 and TRBJ2-7): NAGVMQNPRHLVRRRGQEARLRCSPMKGHSHVYWYRQLPEEGLKFMVYLQKENIIDESGMPKERFSAEFPKEGPSILRIQQVVRGDSAAYFCASSSQDYEQYFGPGTRLTVT.